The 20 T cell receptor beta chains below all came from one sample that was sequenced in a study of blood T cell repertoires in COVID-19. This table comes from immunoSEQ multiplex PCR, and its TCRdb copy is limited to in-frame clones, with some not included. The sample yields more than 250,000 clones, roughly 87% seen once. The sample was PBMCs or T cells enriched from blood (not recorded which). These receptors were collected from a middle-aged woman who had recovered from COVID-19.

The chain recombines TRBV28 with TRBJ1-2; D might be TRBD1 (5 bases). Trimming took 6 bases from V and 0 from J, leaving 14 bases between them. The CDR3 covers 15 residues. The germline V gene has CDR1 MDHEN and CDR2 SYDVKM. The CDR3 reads CASSLGGDANYGYTF. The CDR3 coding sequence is TGTGCCAGCAGCCTGGGGGGGGACGCTAACTATGGCTACACCTTC.

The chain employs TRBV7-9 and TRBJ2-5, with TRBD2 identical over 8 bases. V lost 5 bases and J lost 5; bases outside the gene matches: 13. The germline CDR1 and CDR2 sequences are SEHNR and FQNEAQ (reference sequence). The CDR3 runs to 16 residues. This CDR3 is CASSPTRAGGLETQYF. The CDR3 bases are TGTGCCAGCAGCCCTACACGGGCGGGGGGTCTGGAGACCCAGTACTTC.

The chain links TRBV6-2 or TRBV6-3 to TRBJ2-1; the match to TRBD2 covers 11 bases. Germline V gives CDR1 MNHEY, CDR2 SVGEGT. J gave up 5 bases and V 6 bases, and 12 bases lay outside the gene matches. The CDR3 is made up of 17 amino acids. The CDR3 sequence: CASSPFLSGRGHNEQFF. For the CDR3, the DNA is TGTGCCAGCAGCCCTTTTCTTAGCGGGAGGGGACACAATGAGCAGTTCTTC.

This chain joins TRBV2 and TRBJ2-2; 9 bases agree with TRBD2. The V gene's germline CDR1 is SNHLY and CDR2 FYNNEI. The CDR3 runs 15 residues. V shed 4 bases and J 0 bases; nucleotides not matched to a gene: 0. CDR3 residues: CASSGLAANTGELFF. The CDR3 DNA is TGTGCCAGCAGTGGACTAGCGGCGAACACCGGGGAGCTGTTTTTT. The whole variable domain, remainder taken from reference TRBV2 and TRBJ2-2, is EPEVTQTPSHQVTQMGQEVILRCVPISNHLYFYWYRQILGQKVEFLVSFYNNEISEKSEIFDDQFSVERPDGSNFTLKIRSTKLEDSAMYFCASSGLAANTGELFFGEGSRLTVL.

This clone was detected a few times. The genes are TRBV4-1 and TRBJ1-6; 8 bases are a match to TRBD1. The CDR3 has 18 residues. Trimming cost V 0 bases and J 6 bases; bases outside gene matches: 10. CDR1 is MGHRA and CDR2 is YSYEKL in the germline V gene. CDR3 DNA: TGCGCCAGCAGCCAAGATCGGACAGGGAGGGTATCTAATTCACCCCTCCACTTT. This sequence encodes CASSQDRTGRVSNSPLHF.

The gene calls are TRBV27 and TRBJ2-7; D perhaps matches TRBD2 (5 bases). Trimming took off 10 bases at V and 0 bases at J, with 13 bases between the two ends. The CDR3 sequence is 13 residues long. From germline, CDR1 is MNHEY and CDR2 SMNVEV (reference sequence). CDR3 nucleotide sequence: TGTGCCACCTCTTTGGCGGGCTCCTACGAGCAGTACTTC. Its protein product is CATSLAGSYEQYF.

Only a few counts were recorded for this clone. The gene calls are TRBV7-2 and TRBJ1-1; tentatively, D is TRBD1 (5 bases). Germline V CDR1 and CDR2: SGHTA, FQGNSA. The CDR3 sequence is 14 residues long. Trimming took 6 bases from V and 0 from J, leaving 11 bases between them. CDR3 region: CASRPTAMNTEAFF. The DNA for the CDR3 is TGTGCCAGCAGGCCGACAGCGATGAACACTGAAGCTTTCTTT.

CDR3 sequence (DNA): TGTGCCAGCAGTTACGAGCGTGGCGTGAACAATGAGCAGTTCTTC. This sequence encodes CASSYERGVNNEQFF. J is TRBJ2-1 and V is TRBV6-5; D call uncertain. The germline gives CDR1 MNHEY, CDR2 SVGAGI. V lost 2 bases and J 5 bases, leaving 13 bases between the germline ends. The CDR3 length is 15 residues.

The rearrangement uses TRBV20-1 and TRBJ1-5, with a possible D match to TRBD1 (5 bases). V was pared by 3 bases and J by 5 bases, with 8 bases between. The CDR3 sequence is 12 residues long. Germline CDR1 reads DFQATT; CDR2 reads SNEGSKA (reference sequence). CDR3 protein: CSASAGDQPQHF. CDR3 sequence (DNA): TGCAGTGCTAGTGCGGGGGATCAGCCCCAGCATTTT.

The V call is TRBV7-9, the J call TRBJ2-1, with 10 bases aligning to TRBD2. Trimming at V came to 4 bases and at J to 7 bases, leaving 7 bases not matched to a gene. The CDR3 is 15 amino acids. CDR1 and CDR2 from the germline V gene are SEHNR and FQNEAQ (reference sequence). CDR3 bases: TGTGCCAGCAGCTCCGCTAGCGGGAGTGTAAATGAGCAGTTCTTC. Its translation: CASSSASGSVNEQFF.

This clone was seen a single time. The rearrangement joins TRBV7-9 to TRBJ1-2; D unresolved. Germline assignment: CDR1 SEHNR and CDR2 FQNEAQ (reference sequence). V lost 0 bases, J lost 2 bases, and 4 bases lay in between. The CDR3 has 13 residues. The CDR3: CASSLARNYGYTF. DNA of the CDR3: TGTGCCAGCAGCTTAGCCAGGAACTATGGCTACACCTTC.

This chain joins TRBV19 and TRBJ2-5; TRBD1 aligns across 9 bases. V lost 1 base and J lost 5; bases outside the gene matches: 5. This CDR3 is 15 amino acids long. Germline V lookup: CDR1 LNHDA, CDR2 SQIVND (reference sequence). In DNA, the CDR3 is TGTGCCAGTAGTATAGCCCGGGACAGGGCTGAGACCCAGTACTTC. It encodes CASSIARDRAETQYF. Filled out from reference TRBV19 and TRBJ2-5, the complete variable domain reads DGGITQSPKYLFRKEGQNVTLSCEQNLNHDAMYWYRQDPGQGLRLIYYSQIVNDFQKGDIAEGYSVSREKKESFPLTVTSAQKNPTAFYLCASSIARDRAETQYFGPGTRLLVL.

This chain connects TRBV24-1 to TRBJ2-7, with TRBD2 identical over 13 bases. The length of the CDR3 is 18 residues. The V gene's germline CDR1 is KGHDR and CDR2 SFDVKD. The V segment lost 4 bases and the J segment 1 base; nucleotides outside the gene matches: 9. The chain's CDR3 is CATSDLGTSGNVSYEQYF. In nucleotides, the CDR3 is TGTGCCACCAGTGACCTAGGGACTAGCGGGAACGTATCCTACGAGCAGTACTTC.

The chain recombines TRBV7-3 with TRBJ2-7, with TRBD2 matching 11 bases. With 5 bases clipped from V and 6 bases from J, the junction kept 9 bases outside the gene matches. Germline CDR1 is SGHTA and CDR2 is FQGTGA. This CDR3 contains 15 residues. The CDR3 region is CASSATSGSYSEQYF. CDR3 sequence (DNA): TGTGCCAGCAGCGCCACTAGCGGGAGTTACAGCGAGCAGTACTTC.

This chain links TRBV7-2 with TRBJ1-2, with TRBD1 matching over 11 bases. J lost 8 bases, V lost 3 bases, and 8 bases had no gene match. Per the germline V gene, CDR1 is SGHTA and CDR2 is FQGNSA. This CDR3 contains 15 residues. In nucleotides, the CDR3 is TGTGCCAGCAGCTTTTTTGGGGACAGGGGGTCGGGCTACACCTTC. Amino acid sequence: CASSFFGDRGSGYTF.

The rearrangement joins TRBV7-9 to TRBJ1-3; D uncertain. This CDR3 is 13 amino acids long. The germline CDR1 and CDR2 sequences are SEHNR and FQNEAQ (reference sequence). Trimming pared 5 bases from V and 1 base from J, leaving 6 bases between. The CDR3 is CASSRGSGNTIYF. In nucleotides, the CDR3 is TGTGCCAGCAGCCGAGGGTCTGGAAACACCATATATTTT.

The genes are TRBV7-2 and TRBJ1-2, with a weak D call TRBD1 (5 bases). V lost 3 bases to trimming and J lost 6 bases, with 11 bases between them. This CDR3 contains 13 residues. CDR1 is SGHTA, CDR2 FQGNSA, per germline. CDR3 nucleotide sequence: TGTGCCAGCAGCTTCCAGGGTCCGGATGGCTACACCTTC. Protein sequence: CASSFQGPDGYTF. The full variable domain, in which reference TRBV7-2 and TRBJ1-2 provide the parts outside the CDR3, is GAGVSQSPSNKVTEKGKDVELRCDPISGHTALYWYRQSLGQGLEFLIYFQGNSAPDKSGLPSDRFSAERTGGSVSTLTIQRTQQEDSAVYLCASSFQGPDGYTFGSGTRLTVV.

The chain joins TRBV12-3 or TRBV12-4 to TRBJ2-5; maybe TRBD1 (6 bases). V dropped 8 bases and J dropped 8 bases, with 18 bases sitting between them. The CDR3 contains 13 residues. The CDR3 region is CASGHRASATQYF. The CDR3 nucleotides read TGTGCCAGCGGCCACAGGGCCTCGGCCACCCAGTACTTC.

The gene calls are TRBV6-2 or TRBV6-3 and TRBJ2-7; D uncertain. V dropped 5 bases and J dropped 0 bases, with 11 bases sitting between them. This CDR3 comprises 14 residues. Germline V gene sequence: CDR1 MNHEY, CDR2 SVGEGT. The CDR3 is CASSPPYVSYEQYF. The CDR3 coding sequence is TGTGCCAGCAGTCCCCCCTACGTCTCCTACGAGCAGTACTTC.

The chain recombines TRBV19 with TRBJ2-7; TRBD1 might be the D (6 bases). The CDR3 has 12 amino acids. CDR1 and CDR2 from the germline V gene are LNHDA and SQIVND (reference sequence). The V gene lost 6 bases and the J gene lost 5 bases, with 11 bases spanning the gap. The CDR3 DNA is TGTGCCAGTAGCCCCAGGGGCCACGAGCAGTACTTC. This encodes CASSPRGHEQYF.